The 28 T cell receptor beta chains below all came from one sample that was sequenced in a study of blood T cells in healthy people across ages. Sample-barcoded 5' priming and a J-beta primer mix drove a second PCR of about 6 to 11 cycles. TCRdb ran MiXCR on the 5' RACE reads and lists one entry per CDR3 protein. The sample records around 820,000 distinct CDR3 sequences, approximately 25% being singletons. Another study also made use of these data, one on T cells of mothers and their children.

Sequences were obtained from blood. The receptors were gathered from a boy aged 5-17 years in good health.

This clonotype has a count of ten or more. The V and J genes are TRBV7-2 and TRBJ2-7; tentative D call: TRBD1 (6 bases). The germline CDR1 and CDR2 sequences are SGHTA and FQGNSA. The CDR3 loop spans 13 amino acids. Trimming removed 0 bases at V and 3 bases at J, with 6 bases between. The DNA of the CDR3 is TGTGCCAGCAGCTTAGCCAGGGGCTACGAGCAGTACTTC. It yields the protein CASSLARGYEQYF.

This clonotype has only a few counts. V and J are TRBV6-5 and TRBJ1-4; unclear D gene. Germline V lookup: CDR1 MNHEY, CDR2 SVGAGI. The ends were cut back, 0 bases at V and 0 bases at J, with 8 bases in the middle. The CDR3 is 16 residues long. CDR3 region: CASSYSGMATNEKLFF. DNA of the CDR3: TGTGCCAGCAGTTACTCGGGAATGGCAACTAATGAAAAACTGTTTTTT.

To note about this clonotype: With a much larger clone just one base away, this may be a read error. V and J are TRBV7-9 and TRBJ2-1, with unresolved D. The CDR3 extends over 12 amino acids. CDR1 is SEHNR and CDR2 is FQNEAQ in the germline V gene (reference sequence). The CDR3 protein is CASSLYYDEQFF. CDR3 nucleotide sequence: TGTGCCAGCAGCTTATACTACGATGAGCAGTTCTTC.

V usage is TRBV7-6 and J usage is TRBJ2-5; no reliable D call. This CDR3 has 15 residues. CDR1 and CDR2 (germline): SGHVS, FNYEAQ. V was clipped by 2 bases and J by 4 bases, with 14 bases between them. CDR3 nucleotides: TGTGCCAGCAGCTTAAACGGGCAGTGGGCAGAGACCCAGTACTTC. Translation: CASSLNGQWAETQYF. Looking up the rest from reference TRBV7-6 and TRBJ2-5 gives the full variable domain: GAGVSQSPRYKVTKRGQDVALRCDPISGHVSLYWYRQALGQGPEFLTYFNYEAQQDKSGLPNDRFSAERPEGSISTLTIQRTEQRDSAMYRCASSLNGQWAETQYFGPGTRLLVL.

This clonotype came up a few times. The rearrangement uses TRBV4-2 and TRBJ2-5; 10 nucleotides align to TRBD1. Matching the DNA end better, TRBJ2-1 makes the J call doubtful. The CDR3 extends over 15 amino acids. Germline CDR1 reads LGHNA; CDR2 reads YNFKEQ. CDR3 bases: TGTGCCAGCAGCCAGGACAGGGGGACTTACAATGAGCAGTTCTTC. Amino acid sequence: CASSQDRGTYNEQFF.

This clonotype was seen a handful of times. The V and J genes are TRBV20-1 and TRBJ2-1; D uncertain. Per germline, CDR1 DFQATT and CDR2 SNEGSKA (reference sequence). With 6 bases removed from V and 8 bases from J, the gap between germline ends came to 17 bases. The CDR3 length is 13 residues. This CDR3 reads CSAPAWRRHEQFF. In DNA, the CDR3 is TGCAGTGCCCCGGCCTGGCGGAGACATGAGCAGTTCTTC.

J is TRBJ1-1 and V is TRBV29-1, with D possibly matching TRBD1 (5 bases). This CDR3 region has 14 residues. CDR1 is SQVTM and CDR2 is ANQGSEA in the germline V gene. With 6 bases removed from V and 0 bases from J, the gap between germline ends came to 14 bases. The CDR3 protein is CSVKKTVMNTEAFF. For the CDR3, the DNA is TGCAGCGTGAAAAAGACAGTCATGAACACTGAAGCTTTCTTT.

This chain connects TRBV24-1 to TRBJ2-1; no clear D gene. From germline, CDR1 is KGHDR and CDR2 SFDVKD. Trimming shortened V by 5 bases and J by 4 bases, and 14 bases separated the two germline ends. CDR3 length equals 15 residues. For the CDR3, the DNA is TGTGCCACCAGTGCTGTGACTGGGAATTACAATGAGCAGTTCTTC. Its translation: CATSAVTGNYNEQFF.

This clonotype has more than one count but fewer than ten. The rearrangement joins TRBV7-2 to TRBJ2-7, with D hard to call. V was cut by 1 base and J by 6 bases, with 7 bases left in between. This CDR3 is built from 12 residues. Germline V CDR1 and CDR2: SGHTA, FQGNSA. Here the CDR3 reads CASSLVSGEQYF. CDR3 in DNA: TGTGCCAGCAGCTTAGTATCGGGCGAGCAGTACTTC.

This chain uses TRBV7-2 with TRBJ2-5, with 10 bases aligning to TRBD2. Germline trimming cut 2 bases from V and 5 bases from J; bases unmatched to any gene: 2. CDR1 and CDR2 (germline): SGHTA, FQGNSA. CDR3 length: 14 residues. CDR3 protein: CASSLTSGMETQYF. The CDR3 coding sequence is TGTGCCAGCAGCTTAACTAGCGGGATGGAGACCCAGTACTTC.

This CDR3 is CASSLQREGQPSSYNEQFF. CDR3 DNA: TGTGCCAGCAGCTTACAGCGGGAGGGTCAGCCGAGCTCCTACAATGAGCAGTTCTTC. This sequence joins TRBV7-2 and TRBJ2-1; 10 bases agree with TRBD2. The CDR3 sequence is 19 residues long. V was clipped by 2 bases and J by 0 bases; unmatched bases: 10. Per the germline V gene, CDR1 is SGHTA and CDR2 is FQGNSA. Full variable domain (rest looked up from reference TRBV7-2 and TRBJ2-1): GAGVSQSPSNKVTEKGKDVELRCDPISGHTALYWYRQSLGQGLEFLIYFQGNSAPDKSGLPSDRFSAERTGGSVSTLTIQRTQQEDSAVYLCASSLQREGQPSSYNEQFFGPGTRLTVL.

V is TRBV20-1 and J is TRBJ2-5; D might be TRBD1 (6 bases). CDR3 length: 18 residues. Per the germline V gene, CDR1 is DFQATT and CDR2 is SNEGSKA (reference sequence). Trimming cost V 3 bases and J 2 bases, with 25 bases left between them. The CDR3 loop is CSASKPTQGRGTQETQYF. CDR3 in DNA: TGCAGTGCTAGTAAACCGACACAGGGTAGGGGCACGCAAGAGACCCAGTACTTC.

The chain has TRBV7-2 and TRBJ2-5; TRBD1 aligns across 8 bases. The end of the DNA fits TRBJ2-1 better, so the J call may be wrong. This CDR3 region has 14 residues. Per germline, CDR1 SGHTA and CDR2 FQGNSA. DNA of the CDR3: TGTGCCAGCAGTATGACAGGGGACTACAATGAGCAGTTCTTC. Encoded protein: CASSMTGDYNEQFF.

The chain has TRBV29-1 and TRBJ2-1; TRBD1 is a possible D gene (7 bases). The CDR3 spans 12 residues. Germline CDR1 and CDR2: SQVTM and ANQGSEA. V dropped 7 bases and J dropped 4 bases, with 11 bases sitting between them. The CDR3 DNA reads as TGCAGCGGGGGGGACAGTTACAATGAGCAGTTCTTC. It is translated as CSGGDSYNEQFF.

The chain recombines TRBV12-3 or TRBV12-4 with TRBJ2-3; D gene ambiguous. V was trimmed by 0 bases and J by 2 bases, leaving 9 bases between them. This CDR3 has 15 amino acids. CDR3 DNA: TGTGCCAGCAGTTTAGCGCCCAGCGACACAGATACGCAGTATTTT. The encoded protein is CASSLAPSDTDTQYF.

Notes on this clonotype: The germline gene is not matched at one end of the junction; a read error may be the cause. This chain connects TRBV7-9 to TRBJ2-1, with D possibly matching TRBD2 (6 bases). The CDR3 extends over 13 amino acids. Germline V CDR1 and CDR2: SEHNR, FQNEAQ (reference sequence). CDR3 DNA: TGTGCCAGCAGCTTAGGGCTCGTACGGGAGCAGTCCTTC. It codes for CASSLGLVREQSF.

This clonotype has only one observation. The V gene is TRBV3-1, the J gene TRBJ2-5; TRBD1 matches 11 bases. The CDR3 length is 17 residues. Looked up from germline, CDR1 is LGHDT and CDR2 is YNNKEL (reference sequence). V trimming: 0 bases; J trimming: 5 bases; junction bases outside the gene matches: 8. The CDR3 DNA reads TGTGCCAGCAGCCAAGATTGGGACAGGGGGGAATGGGAGACCCAGTACTTC. Translated: CASSQDWDRGEWETQYF.

This clonotype was seen a few times. This chain uses TRBV12-3 or TRBV12-4 with TRBJ1-5; 8 bases map to TRBD1. Trimming at V came to 1 base and at J to 3 bases, leaving 2 bases not matched to a gene. CDR3 length: 15 amino acids. The CDR3 is CASSLEQGDNQPQHF. The DNA for the CDR3 is TGTGCCAGCAGTTTAGAACAGGGGGACAATCAGCCCCAGCATTTT.

This chain links TRBV28 with TRBJ2-5, with TRBD1 as a possible D gene (6 bases). This CDR3 has 14 residues. In germline, CDR1 is MDHEN, CDR2 SYDVKM. With 2 bases removed from V and 0 bases from J, the gap between germline ends came to 7 bases. In DNA, the CDR3 is TGTGCCAGCAGTTTAGGGACACACCAAGAGACCCAGTACTTC. Its protein product is CASSLGTHQETQYF.

This clonotype was recorded a few times. The chain carries TRBV14 and TRBJ2-3; a weak D match, TRBD1 (5 bases). CDR3 length equals 16 residues. V was pared by 0 bases and J by 2 bases, with 12 bases between. CDR1 is SGHDN, CDR2 FVKESK, per germline. The CDR3 nucleotides read TGTGCCAGCAGCCAAGATACCAGGGCTTTCACAGATACGCAGTATTTT. The encoded protein is CASSQDTRAFTDTQYF.

V usage is TRBV2 and J usage is TRBJ2-7, with D maybe TRBD1 (6 bases). Between the trimmed V and J ends, which lost 7 bases and 1 base, there was a span of 17 bases. CDR1 is SNHLY and CDR2 is FYNNEI in the germline V gene. The CDR3 spans 15 residues. The CDR3, as DNA: TGTGCCAGCACTACAGAGGGGGTGGTGTCCTACGAGCAGTACTTC. Translating it yields CASTTEGVVSYEQYF.

This clonotype has only a few counts. This rearrangement joins TRBV2 to TRBJ2-1; D is undetermined. The assigned J gene may be wrong: the sequence end matches TRBJ2-5 better. This CDR3 has 15 residues. CDR1 SNHLY and CDR2 FYNNEI come from the germline V gene. The DNA of the CDR3 is TGTGCCAGCAGTGATTACGGCCTACCACAAGAGACCCAGTACTTC. Protein sequence: CASSDYGLPQETQYF.

The chain combines TRBV6-2 or TRBV6-3 with TRBJ1-6, with D uncertain. The CDR3 length is 15 residues. The germline V gene encodes CDR1 MNHEY and CDR2 SVGEGT. V shed 0 bases and J shed 5 bases, with 8 bases lying between them. CDR3 region: CASSYSSRDNSPLHF. The CDR3 DNA reads TGTGCCAGCAGTTACTCGAGCCGGGATAATTCACCCCTCCACTTT.

This clonotype has a handful of counts. The chain combines TRBV5-6 with TRBJ2-3, with 10 bases fitting TRBD2. This CDR3 comprises 15 residues. Per germline, CDR1 SGHDT and CDR2 YYEEEE. The V and J ends lost 3 bases and 10 bases, in that order; junction bases with no gene match: 11. CDR3 loop: CASSSTGYLAGAQYF. The DNA for the CDR3 is TGTGCCAGCAGCTCGACGGGGTACCTAGCGGGAGCGCAGTATTTT.

This clonotype was found a few times. V usage is TRBV18 and J usage is TRBJ2-7; 7 positions match TRBD1. This CDR3 has 14 residues. Unmatched junction bases numbered 6, after V lost 5 bases and J lost 2 bases. Germline assignment: CDR1 KGHSH and CDR2 LQKENI. The CDR3 DNA follows: TGTGCCAGCTCAAAGACAGGGACCACCTACGAGCAGTACTTC. Its protein product is CASSKTGTTYEQYF.

This chain connects TRBV5-5 to TRBJ2-7; 9 bases are shared with TRBD2. The V gene end was trimmed by 5 bases and the J gene end by 3 bases; junction bases not matched to a gene: 9. The CDR3 is made up of 15 amino acids. CDR1 and CDR2 (germline): SGHKS, YYEKEE (reference sequence). The CDR3 DNA reads as TGTGCCAGCAGGCAGATAGCGGGAGCCGGCTACGAGCAGTACTTC. Translation: CASRQIAGAGYEQYF.

J is TRBJ2-1 and V is TRBV7-9; 8 bases are shared with TRBD2. V was pared by 5 bases and J by 3 bases, with 6 bases of the junction left unmatched. CDR1 and CDR2 (germline): SEHNR, FQNEAQ (reference sequence). The CDR3 spans 15 residues. The DNA for the CDR3 is TGTGCCAGCAGCCCACATAGCGGGGACTACAATGAGCAGTTCTTC. Protein sequence: CASSPHSGDYNEQFF. The whole variable domain, remainder taken from reference TRBV7-9 and TRBJ2-1, is DTGVSQNPRHKITKRGQNVTFRCDPISEHNRLYWYRQTLGQGPEFLTYFQNEAQLEKSRLLSDRFSAERPKGSFSTLEIQRTEQGDSAMYLCASSPHSGDYNEQFFGPGTRLTVL.

The rearrangement joins TRBV28 to TRBJ2-3; TRBD2 matches 8 bases. CDR1 and CDR2 (germline): MDHEN, SYDVKM. V shed 7 bases, J shed 6 bases, and the junction held 15 bases outside the gene matches. This CDR3 is 16 amino acids long. The CDR3 sequence is CASNTAASGRRDTQYF. The CDR3 DNA is TGTGCCAGCAATACGGCGGCTAGCGGGCGGAGGGATACGCAGTATTTT.